The rows below give T cell receptor beta chains drawn from one sample of a study of blood T cell repertoires in COVID-19. Sequencing was performed with immunoSEQ multiplex PCR; in TCRdb, only in-frame clones are kept and a portion is missing. The sample lists over 110,000 clones, about 91% occurring once. The sample taken for sequencing was peripheral blood. These receptor sequences come from a human donor in a cohort sampled during active COVID-19. The CDR3 runs from the conserved cysteine through the conserved F or W. Each record gives: D gene, V gene, clone size, J gene, CDR3 protein, CDR3 DNA. The D gene is left open where the match is weak. Rows may omit the clone size; those that give it use once, few, many or a size class.

d_call: NA
v_call: TRBV4-1
clone_size: NA
j_call: TRBJ1-5
cdr3_aa: CASSHSTTGRSNQPQHF
cdr3_nt: TGCGCCAGCAGCCATTCAACGACTGGGAGAAGCAATCAGCCCCAGCATTTT

d_call: TRBD2
v_call: TRBV10-3
clone_size: NA
j_call: TRBJ2-7
cdr3_aa: CAISKWTSGGSYEQYF
cdr3_nt: TGTGCCATCAGTAAATGGACTAGCGGGGGCTCCTACGAGCAGTACTTC

d_call: NA
v_call: TRBV28
clone_size: NA
j_call: TRBJ2-3
cdr3_aa: CASSPSGLHTDTQYF
cdr3_nt: TGTGCCAGCAGCCCCTCGGGACTTCACACAGATACGCAGTATTTT

d_call: NA
v_call: TRBV4-2
clone_size: NA
j_call: TRBJ2-5
cdr3_aa: CASSPQGRKETQYF
cdr3_nt: TGTGCCAGCAGCCCACAGGGGAGGAAAGAGACCCAGTACTTC

d_call: NA
v_call: TRBV10-2
clone_size: NA
j_call: TRBJ1-5
cdr3_aa: CASSESYSNQPQHF
cdr3_nt: TGCGCCAGCAGTGAGTCTTATAGCAATCAGCCCCAGCATTTT

d_call: NA
v_call: TRBV20-1
clone_size: NA
j_call: TRBJ1-4
cdr3_aa: CSASQRLTNEKLFF
cdr3_nt: TGCAGTGCTAGTCAACGGTTAACTAATGAAAAACTGTTTTTT

d_call: TRBD1
v_call: TRBV6-6
clone_size: NA
j_call: TRBJ1-1
cdr3_aa: CASSYSRGPTEAFF
cdr3_nt: TGTGCCAGCAGTTACTCGAGGGGGCCCACTGAAGCTTTCTTT

d_call: NA
v_call: TRBV27
clone_size: NA
j_call: TRBJ1-3
cdr3_aa: CASSPAGVISGNTIYF
cdr3_nt: TGTGCCAGCAGCCCAGCAGGGGTGATCTCTGGAAACACCATATATTTT

d_call: NA
v_call: TRBV7-2
clone_size: NA
j_call: TRBJ2-3
cdr3_aa: CASSPTRTASTDTQYF
cdr3_nt: TGTGCCAGCAGCCCCACTAGAACCGCTAGCACAGATACGCAGTATTTT

d_call: TRBD1
v_call: TRBV14
clone_size: NA
j_call: TRBJ2-5
cdr3_aa: CASSVRTGTGEETQYF
cdr3_nt: TGTGCCAGCAGCGTTCGAACCGGGACAGGAGAAGAGACCCAGTACTTC

d_call: NA
v_call: TRBV19
clone_size: NA
j_call: TRBJ1-5
cdr3_aa: CASTFLEYNQPQHF
cdr3_nt: TGTGCCAGCACCTTTCTCGAGTACAATCAGCCCCAGCATTTT

d_call: TRBD2
v_call: TRBV6-6
clone_size: NA
j_call: TRBJ2-1
cdr3_aa: CASSSGGAGNEQFF
cdr3_nt: TGTGCCAGCAGCAGCGGGGGGGCTGGTAATGAGCAGTTCTTC

d_call: TRBD1
v_call: TRBV7-9
clone_size: NA
j_call: TRBJ1-5
cdr3_aa: CASSEGTGIGNQPQHF
cdr3_nt: TGTGCCAGCAGCGAGGGGACAGGGATAGGCAATCAGCCCCAGCATTTT

d_call: NA
v_call: TRBV16
clone_size: NA
j_call: TRBJ2-3
cdr3_aa: CASSQFGADDTQYF
cdr3_nt: TGTGCCAGCAGCCAATTTGGGGCTGATGATACGCAGTATTTT

d_call: NA
v_call: TRBV2
clone_size: NA
j_call: TRBJ1-5
cdr3_aa: CASTNSLYQPQHF
cdr3_nt: TGTGCCAGCACGAACAGCCTTTATCAGCCCCAGCATTTT

d_call: TRBD1
v_call: TRBV6-5
clone_size: NA
j_call: TRBJ1-2
cdr3_aa: CASRKQGIYGYTF
cdr3_nt: TGTGCCAGCAGAAAACAGGGGATATATGGCTACACCTTC

d_call: NA
v_call: TRBV4-2
clone_size: few
j_call: TRBJ2-2
cdr3_aa: CASSQGPNTGELFF
cdr3_nt: TGTGCCAGCAGCCAAGGGCCGAACACCGGGGAGCTGTTTTTT

d_call: NA
v_call: TRBV7-2
clone_size: NA
j_call: TRBJ1-5
cdr3_aa: CASSFGGGSNQPQHF
cdr3_nt: TGTGCCAGCAGCTTTGGCGGGGGCAGCAATCAGCCCCAGCATTTT

d_call: NA
v_call: TRBV7-2
clone_size: NA
j_call: TRBJ2-5
cdr3_aa: CASSLNSYYGETQYF
cdr3_nt: TGTGCCAGCAGCTTAAATTCATACTACGGGGAGACCCAGTACTTC

d_call: TRBD1
v_call: TRBV7-2
clone_size: NA
j_call: TRBJ2-1
cdr3_aa: CASSRDRGRGEQFF
cdr3_nt: TGTGCCAGCAGCCGGGACAGGGGGCGCGGTGAGCAGTTCTTC

d_call: TRBD1
v_call: TRBV24-1
clone_size: NA
j_call: TRBJ2-4
cdr3_aa: CATSGTGEGDLAKNIQYF
cdr3_nt: TGTGCCACCAGTGGGACAGGAGAGGGAGACCTGGCCAAAAACATTCAGTACTTC

d_call: TRBD2
v_call: TRBV19
clone_size: NA
j_call: TRBJ2-3
cdr3_aa: CASSIGSGGVWTQYF
cdr3_nt: TGTGCCAGTAGTATAGGTAGCGGGGGAGTCTGGACGCAGTATTTT

d_call: NA
v_call: TRBV6-4
clone_size: NA
j_call: TRBJ1-2
cdr3_aa: CASSETLTASDGYTF
cdr3_nt: TGTGCCAGCAGTGAAACCTTGACAGCCTCCGATGGCTACACCTTC

d_call: TRBD1
v_call: TRBV27
clone_size: NA
j_call: TRBJ1-5
cdr3_aa: CASSRQGSNQPQHF
cdr3_nt: TGTGCCAGCAGTCGACAGGGCAGCAATCAGCCCCAGCATTTT

d_call: TRBD2
v_call: TRBV7-2
clone_size: NA
j_call: TRBJ2-5
cdr3_aa: CASSLSSASGGAQYF
cdr3_nt: TGTGCCAGCAGCTTATCAAGTGCCTCGGGGGGGGCCCAGTACTTC

d_call: TRBD1
v_call: TRBV11-1
clone_size: once
j_call: TRBJ2-7
cdr3_aa: CASSWGQGNYEQYF
cdr3_nt: TGTGCCAGCAGCTGGGGACAGGGTAACTACGAGCAGTACTTC

d_call: TRBD1
v_call: TRBV5-1
clone_size: NA
j_call: TRBJ1-4
cdr3_aa: CASSIRDRGTTNEKLFF
cdr3_nt: TGCGCCAGCAGCATCCGGGACAGGGGCACAACTAATGAAAAACTGTTTTTT

d_call: NA
v_call: TRBV18
clone_size: NA
j_call: TRBJ1-2
cdr3_aa: CASSTTVQGISGYTF
cdr3_nt: TGTGCCAGCTCAACTACAGTCCAGGGGATCTCTGGCTACACCTTC

d_call: NA
v_call: TRBV30
clone_size: NA
j_call: TRBJ1-6
cdr3_aa: CASPNHRDSPLHF
cdr3_nt: TGTGCCTCCCCAAACCACAGGGACTCACCCCTCCACTTT

d_call: NA
v_call: TRBV10-3
clone_size: NA
j_call: TRBJ1-2
cdr3_aa: CAISDGGSYKGYTF
cdr3_nt: TGTGCCATCAGTGATGGGGGCTCCTACAAGGGCTACACCTTC

d_call: NA
v_call: TRBV7-2
clone_size: NA
j_call: TRBJ1-2
cdr3_aa: CASSLGQANYGYTF
cdr3_nt: TGTGCCAGCAGCTTAGGACAGGCTAACTATGGCTACACCTTC

d_call: TRBD1
v_call: TRBV30
clone_size: NA
j_call: TRBJ1-5
cdr3_aa: CAWSRTGGQPQHF
cdr3_nt: TGTGCCTGGAGTCGTACAGGGGGACAGCCCCAGCATTTT

d_call: NA
v_call: TRBV7-9
clone_size: once
j_call: TRBJ1-1
cdr3_aa: CASSLTGNTEAFF
cdr3_nt: TGTGCCAGCAGCTTAACAGGGAACACTGAAGCTTTCTTT

d_call: NA
v_call: TRBV18
clone_size: NA
j_call: TRBJ1-1
cdr3_aa: CASSPPAGATLAHF
cdr3_nt: TGTGCCAGCTCACCACCGGCGGGGGCGACCCTAGCCCACTTT

d_call: TRBD2
v_call: TRBV13
clone_size: NA
j_call: TRBJ2-7
cdr3_aa: CASSPSGLAVSYEQYF
cdr3_nt: TGTGCCAGCAGCCCCTCGGGACTAGCGGTATCCTACGAGCAGTACTTC

d_call: TRBD2
v_call: TRBV2
clone_size: once
j_call: TRBJ2-3
cdr3_aa: CATQRGGFADTQYF
cdr3_nt: TGTGCCACACAGCGGGGGGGTTTCGCAGATACGCAGTATTTT

d_call: NA
v_call: TRBV18
clone_size: once
j_call: TRBJ2-1
cdr3_aa: CASSPDRNSPNEQFF
cdr3_nt: TGTGCCAGCTCCCCCGACAGGAATTCACCAAATGAGCAGTTCTTC

d_call: TRBD1
v_call: TRBV5-1
clone_size: NA
j_call: TRBJ1-6
cdr3_aa: CASRWTGGTGSPLHF
cdr3_nt: TGCGCCAGCAGGTGGACAGGGGGAACCGGTTCACCCCTCCACTTT

d_call: TRBD1
v_call: TRBV9
clone_size: NA
j_call: TRBJ1-3
cdr3_aa: CASSPGQGRDGNTIYF
cdr3_nt: TGTGCCAGCAGCCCGGGACAGGGTAGAGACGGAAACACCATATATTTT

d_call: TRBD2
v_call: TRBV5-1
clone_size: NA
j_call: TRBJ2-2
cdr3_aa: CASSLDRGVELFF
cdr3_nt: TGCGCCAGCAGCTTGGATCGGGGGGTGGAGCTGTTTTTT

d_call: TRBD1
v_call: TRBV6-1
clone_size: NA
j_call: TRBJ1-1
cdr3_aa: CASSESGGGEAFF
cdr3_nt: TGTGCCAGCAGTGAATCAGGGGGCGGTGAAGCTTTCTTT

d_call: NA
v_call: TRBV4-2
clone_size: NA
j_call: TRBJ1-1
cdr3_aa: CASSPMGARTEAFF
cdr3_nt: TGTGCCAGCAGCCCAATGGGGGCGCGCACTGAAGCTTTCTTT

d_call: TRBD1
v_call: TRBV30
clone_size: NA
j_call: TRBJ1-2
cdr3_aa: CAWSVGTGGYGYTF
cdr3_nt: TGTGCCTGGAGTGTAGGGACAGGGGGGTATGGCTACACCTTC

d_call: TRBD2
v_call: TRBV9
clone_size: NA
j_call: TRBJ2-3
cdr3_aa: CASSGTSGASTDTQYF
cdr3_nt: TGTGCCAGCAGCGGGACTAGCGGGGCTAGCACAGATACGCAGTATTTT

d_call: TRBD2
v_call: TRBV18
clone_size: NA
j_call: TRBJ2-1
cdr3_aa: CASSPPRLAGDNEQFF
cdr3_nt: TGTGCCAGCTCACCACCCCGACTAGCGGGGGACAATGAGCAGTTCTTC

d_call: NA
v_call: TRBV11-1
clone_size: NA
j_call: TRBJ1-6
cdr3_aa: CASSLAGQTLLHF
cdr3_nt: TGTGCCAGCAGCTTAGCCGGACAGACGCTCCTCCACTTT

d_call: NA
v_call: TRBV6-2/TRBV6-3
clone_size: NA
j_call: TRBJ2-7
cdr3_aa: CASSLSDTGSYEQYF
cdr3_nt: TGTGCCAGCAGCTTATCTGACACTGGATCCTACGAGCAGTACTTC

d_call: NA
v_call: TRBV29-1
clone_size: NA
j_call: TRBJ1-2
cdr3_aa: CSVEDRFYGYTF
cdr3_nt: TGCAGCGTTGAGGACAGATTCTATGGCTACACCTTC

d_call: TRBD1
v_call: TRBV6-4
clone_size: NA
j_call: TRBJ1-2
cdr3_aa: CASSERDRAGPYVNGYTF
cdr3_nt: TGTGCCAGCAGTGAGCGGGACAGGGCTGGCCCCTATGTCAATGGCTACACCTTC

d_call: NA
v_call: TRBV7-2
clone_size: NA
j_call: TRBJ1-1
cdr3_aa: CASSLGGLLEAFF
cdr3_nt: TGTGCCAGCAGCTTAGGAGGCCTTCTAGAAGCTTTCTTT

d_call: NA
v_call: TRBV6-6
clone_size: NA
j_call: TRBJ1-5
cdr3_aa: CASRPISGGQPQHF
cdr3_nt: TGTGCCAGCAGACCAATCTCCGGGGGTCAGCCCCAGCATTTT

d_call: TRBD2
v_call: TRBV15
clone_size: NA
j_call: TRBJ2-4
cdr3_aa: CATSRDLPGGGSKNIQYF
cdr3_nt: TGTGCCACCAGCAGAGATCTGCCAGGCGGGGGGAGCAAAAACATTCAGTACTTC

d_call: NA
v_call: TRBV19
clone_size: NA
j_call: TRBJ2-6
cdr3_aa: CASSSGQSTGANVLTF
cdr3_nt: TGTGCCAGTAGTTCGGGACAATCCACTGGGGCCAACGTCCTGACTTTC

d_call: TRBD1
v_call: TRBV5-1
clone_size: NA
j_call: TRBJ2-4
cdr3_aa: CASSSAGQGRNIQYF
cdr3_nt: TGCGCCAGCAGCTCGGCGGGACAGGGGAGAAACATTCAGTACTTC

d_call: NA
v_call: TRBV7-6
clone_size: NA
j_call: TRBJ2-3
cdr3_aa: CASSADRVPGTDTQYF
cdr3_nt: TGTGCCAGCAGCGCAGACCGGGTACCGGGCACAGATACGCAGTATTTT

d_call: NA
v_call: TRBV10-3
clone_size: NA
j_call: TRBJ2-6
cdr3_aa: CAINSAGANVLTF
cdr3_nt: TGTGCCATCAACTCCGCCGGGGCCAACGTCCTGACTTTC

d_call: TRBD1
v_call: TRBV7-2
clone_size: NA
j_call: TRBJ1-2
cdr3_aa: CASSPQGAVNYGYTF
cdr3_nt: TGTGCCAGCAGCCCACAGGGGGCCGTAAACTATGGCTACACCTTC